The present T cell receptor beta chain was sequenced within a study of spatial heterogeneity in lung cancer. This clonotype is termed medium-sized. Its antigen is undetermined. TCRdb recomputed calls from the 5' RACE reads with MiXCR, one row per CDR3 protein. The sample yields 7,000 to 8,000 distinct CDR3 sequences, 7% to 10% seen once. The CDR3 sequence is 15 residues long. Trimming removed 3 bases at V and 14 bases at J, with 20 bases between. The germline gives CDR1 MNHEY, CDR2 SVGAGI. Time point described: sample taken at primary tumor resection. The study's findings and limits: Intratumoral expanded alpha and beta TCR counts were found to track tumor mutation counts.

Material: lung tumor tissue, obtained at surgery. V is TRBV6-5 and J is TRBJ1-6; D not resolved. The sequence was collected from a male donor with early-stage non-small cell lung cancer. As DNA, the CDR3 is TGTGCCAGCAGTTATTCCGGTAACGGAGGCTGGGCCCTCCACTTT. Amino acids: CASSYSGNGGWALHF.